This passage covers 27 T cell receptor beta chains from one sample sequenced in a study of blood T cell repertoires in COVID-19. Sequenced by immunoSEQ multiplex PCR; TCRdb stores in-frame clones only, minus some. The top ten clones hold more than 15% of a sample with some 70,000 clones, approximately 83% of them seen once. What was sequenced was peripheral blood. These receptors were collected from a man between 35 and 55 years old with COVID-19, enrolled during active disease.

CDR3 sequence (DNA): TGTGCCAGTAGTACCTCGAGCAATCAGCCCCAGCATTTT. It is translated as CASSTSSNQPQHF. V gene TRBV19 combines with J gene TRBJ1-5; D gene ambiguous. The CDR3 runs 13 residues. The V and J ends lost 4 bases and 1 base respectively, with 5 bases between them. The germline gives CDR1 LNHDA, CDR2 SQIVND (reference sequence).

This chain connects TRBV5-1 to TRBJ2-7, with TRBD1 as a possible D gene (5 bases). Germline CDR1 and CDR2: SGHRS and YFSETQ. This CDR3 is 14 amino acids long. V shed 5 bases and J shed 3 bases, with 15 bases lying between them. In DNA, the CDR3 is TGCGCCAGCAGGTTCCTGACAGAGAGCTACGAGCAGTACTTC. Its protein product is CASRFLTESYEQYF.

This clone was found a few times. The CDR3 region has the DNA TGTGCCAGCAGTTCGCTACTAGTCCCGGTGTTTGAGACCCAGTACTTC. As protein: CASSSLLVPVFETQYF. The chain recombines TRBV27 with TRBJ2-5; possibly TRBD2 for D (5 bases). Trimming took off 4 bases at V and 5 bases at J, with 20 bases between the two ends. Germline V gene lookup returns CDR1 MNHEY and CDR2 SMNVEV (reference sequence). The CDR3 totals 16 residues.

The genes are TRBV9 and TRBJ2-1; 12 bases are a match to TRBD2. The CDR3 runs to 18 residues. Germline V gene sequence: CDR1 SGDLS, CDR2 YYNGEE. V shed 0 bases, J shed 8 bases, and the junction held 12 bases outside the gene matches. The CDR3 spells CASSVATGLAGGRDEQFF. The CDR3 DNA follows: TGTGCCAGCAGCGTAGCTACGGGGCTAGCGGGGGGGAGGGATGAGCAGTTCTTC.

The chain couples TRBV5-4 to TRBJ2-7; maybe TRBD1 (6 bases). Trimming left V 6 bases short and J 2 bases short, with 15 bases between. The CDR3 is made up of 14 amino acids. The germline V gene has CDR1 SGHNT and CDR2 YYREEE (reference sequence). Here the CDR3 reads CASTPGQGTYEQYF. The CDR3 bases are TGTGCCAGCACCCCGGGACAAGGGACCTACGAGCAGTACTTC.

This clone has just one count. The chain combines TRBV27 with TRBJ1-4, with unresolved D. V was cut by 2 bases and J by 5 bases, with 9 bases left in between. This CDR3 region has 14 residues. The germline CDR1 and CDR2 sequences are MNHEY and SMNVEV (reference sequence). The CDR3 is CASSLREGNEKLFF. CDR3 DNA: TGTGCCAGCAGTTTACGGGAGGGAAATGAAAAACTGTTTTTT.

J is TRBJ1-1 and V is TRBV7-9; tentatively, D is TRBD1 (5 bases). From germline, CDR1 is SEHNR and CDR2 FQNEAQ (reference sequence). CDR3 length: 13 residues. V was trimmed by 9 bases and J by 3 bases, leaving 14 bases between them. The CDR3 loop is CASTIGAYTEAFF. CDR3 DNA: TGTGCCAGTACAATAGGGGCGTACACTGAAGCTTTCTTT.

This clone was seen a single time. The chain combines TRBV19 with TRBJ2-7; 11 bases agree with TRBD1. After removal of 6 bases from V and 4 bases from J, the junction contained 5 bases not matched to a gene. This CDR3 region has 14 residues. Germline CDR1 reads LNHDA; CDR2 reads SQIVND (reference sequence). CDR3 region: CASRGTGGAYEQYF. The CDR3, as DNA: TGTGCCAGTAGAGGGACAGGGGGAGCGTACGAGCAGTACTTC.

The rearrangement joins TRBV5-6 to TRBJ2-7; a possible D gene is TRBD2 (6 bases). Germline CDR1 reads SGHDT; CDR2 reads YYEEEE. The CDR3 length is 13 residues. Trimming left V 4 bases short and J 3 bases short, with 11 bases between. CDR3 sequence: CASSAGPVYEQYF. In nucleotides, the CDR3 is TGTGCCAGCAGCGCGGGGCCCGTCTACGAGCAGTACTTC.

The V gene is TRBV2, the J gene TRBJ1-6; D is ambiguous. Trimming removed 5 bases at V and 5 bases at J, with 13 bases between. The CDR3 runs 15 residues. Per the germline V gene, CDR1 is SNHLY and CDR2 is FYNNEI. The CDR3 coding sequence is TGTGCCAGCAGTCGAGTTGGACTAAATAATTCACCCCTCCACTTT. Encoded protein: CASSRVGLNNSPLHF.

The genes are TRBV5-1 and TRBJ1-4; D unclear. The CDR3 contains 14 residues. The germline V gene encodes CDR1 SGHRS and CDR2 YFSETQ. V was clipped by 6 bases and J by 5 bases, with 14 bases between them. The CDR3 region is CASTAGIPNEKLFF. CDR3 in DNA: TGCGCCAGCACCGCGGGTATTCCAAATGAAAAACTGTTTTTT.

J is TRBJ2-7 and V is TRBV7-9; 11 nucleotides line up with TRBD1. CDR3 length: 15 amino acids. V was clipped by 5 bases and J by 6 bases; unmatched bases: 9. Germline-derived CDR1 and CDR2 are SEHNR and FQNEAQ (reference sequence). CDR3 in DNA: TGTGCCAGCAGCCCGAGGGACAGGGGGTCCGGCGAGCAGTACTTC. This codes for CASSPRDRGSGEQYF.

This clone was seen once. The rearrangement uses TRBV19 and TRBJ2-3; TRBD2 is a possible D gene (6 bases). Germline-derived CDR1 and CDR2 are LNHDA and SQIVND (reference sequence). The CDR3 contains 15 residues. V lost 4 bases and J lost 5, with 16 bases in between. DNA for the CDR3: TGTGCCAGTAGTAATGGGGCGGGGCGGGAAGATACGCAGTATTTT. Translated: CASSNGAGREDTQYF.

This clone has a single count. The chain has TRBV13 and TRBJ2-1; 8 nucleotides agree with TRBD2. This CDR3 spans 17 amino acids. Germline V gene data show CDR1 as PRHDT and CDR2 as FYEKMQ (reference sequence). With V trimmed by 1 base and J by 9 bases, 14 bases remained unmatched. The CDR3 bases are TGTGCCAGCAGCTTAGTGCTGTTGCGCGGGGGGATCGGTGAGCAGTTCTTC. Its protein product is CASSLVLLRGGIGEQFF.

The V and J genes are TRBV7-3 and TRBJ2-5, with D possibly being TRBD1 (6 bases). This CDR3 has 13 residues. V was cut by 5 bases and J by 2 bases, with 9 bases left in between. Germline V gene sequence: CDR1 SGHTA, CDR2 FQGTGA. This CDR3 is CASSPGAQETQYF. Written as DNA, the CDR3 is TGTGCCAGCAGCCCAGGGGCTCAAGAGACCCAGTACTTC.

The chain combines TRBV19 with TRBJ1-5, with TRBD1 as a possible D gene (6 bases). V was trimmed by 4 bases and J by 4 bases, leaving 14 bases between them. The CDR3 runs to 15 residues. CDR1 is LNHDA and CDR2 is SQIVND in the germline V gene (reference sequence). CDR3 in DNA: TGTGCCAGTAGTAGTCAGGGGTTAGGGAATCAGCCCCAGCATTTT. This gives the protein CASSSQGLGNQPQHF.

This clone has only a few counts. The chain couples TRBV7-6 to TRBJ1-3; D perhaps matches TRBD1 (5 bases). Trimming removed 2 bases from V and 4 bases from J, with 9 bases in between. Germline V lookup: CDR1 SGHVS, CDR2 FNYEAQ. The CDR3 consists of 14 residues. The CDR3 spells CASSLSRGGNTIYF. In nucleotides, the CDR3 is TGTGCCAGCAGCTTATCTCGGGGGGGAAACACCATATATTTT.

The chain has TRBV2 and TRBJ2-3, with D tentatively TRBD1 (7 bases). This CDR3 has 12 amino acids. Germline CDR1 SNHLY, CDR2 FYNNEI. Trimming took off 6 bases at V and 6 bases at J, with 10 bases between the two ends. The CDR3 loop reads CASRQGRDTQYF. In DNA form, the CDR3 reads TGTGCCAGCAGACAGGGGAGGGATACGCAGTATTTT.

This chain uses TRBV27 with TRBJ2-5, with 7 nucleotides matching TRBD1. J was trimmed by 2 bases and V by 6 bases; bases with no gene match: 0. Germline CDR1 MNHEY, CDR2 SMNVEV (reference sequence). The CDR3 loop spans 12 amino acids. The CDR3 region has the DNA TGTGCCAGCAGGACAGGGCAAGAGACCCAGTACTTC. Its translation: CASRTGQETQYF.

The rearrangement joins TRBV11-2 to TRBJ1-4; D perhaps matches TRBD1 (5 bases). Germline CDR1 and CDR2: SGHAT and FQNNGV. Between the trimmed V and J ends, which lost 5 bases and 2 bases, there was a span of 18 bases. This CDR3 region has 17 residues. In DNA form, the CDR3 reads TGTGCCAGCAGCACCCCTACGGCAGGGTACACTAATGAAAAACTGTTTTTT. Translation: CASSTPTAGYTNEKLFF.

This chain links TRBV19 with TRBJ2-2, with D unresolved. The CDR3 has 14 residues. V was shortened by 10 bases and J by 6 bases, with 18 bases between the two germline ends. Germline CDR1 LNHDA, CDR2 SQIVND (reference sequence). The CDR3 sequence is CATQMSNRPGELFF. CDR3 nucleotides: TGTGCCACACAGATGTCCAATCGTCCCGGGGAGCTGTTTTTT. Complete variable domain (other parts from reference TRBV19 and TRBJ2-2): DGGITQSPKYLFRKEGQNVTLSCEQNLNHDAMYWYRQDPGQGLRLIYYSQIVNDFQKGDIAEGYSVSREKKESFPLTVTSAQKNPTAFYLCATQMSNRPGELFFGEGSRLTVL.

V usage is TRBV7-9 and J usage is TRBJ2-7; D call uncertain. Germline V gene lookup returns CDR1 SEHNR and CDR2 FQNEAQ (reference sequence). CDR3 length: 15 residues. Trimming stripped 2 bases from V and 1 base from J, with 12 bases between. The CDR3 region is CASSLSQALSYEQYF. CDR3 sequence (DNA): TGTGCCAGCAGCTTATCCCAGGCCTTGTCCTACGAGCAGTACTTC.

The genes are TRBV4-2 and TRBJ2-3, with 10 bases fitting TRBD2. The V segment lost 0 bases and the J segment 4 bases; nucleotides outside the gene matches: 1. The CDR3 totals 15 residues. Germline CDR1 and CDR2: LGHNA and YNFKEQ. The CDR3 nucleotides are TGTGCCAGCAGCCAAGAAGCGGGGGGGCCAGATACGCAGTATTTT. It is translated as CASSQEAGGPDTQYF.

The chain links TRBV6-6 to TRBJ2-3; tentative D call: TRBD1 (5 bases). V gave up 5 bases and J gave up 2 bases, with 23 bases separating them. CDR1 MNHNY and CDR2 SVGAGI come from the germline V gene (reference sequence). This CDR3 spans 18 amino acids. CDR3 sequence (DNA): TGTGCCAGCAGTCCGCTGACAGTCGGATATGATGTCACAGATACGCAGTATTTT. This encodes CASSPLTVGYDVTDTQYF.

J is TRBJ1-1 and V is TRBV19; 7 bases are shared with TRBD1. Trimming cost V 6 bases and J 6 bases; bases outside gene matches: 10. Germline CDR1 reads LNHDA; CDR2 reads SQIVND (reference sequence). This CDR3 region has 14 residues. In DNA, the CDR3 is TGTGCCAGTAGGCGGACAGGCGAAGCCCCTGAAGCTTTCTTT. Translation: CASRRTGEAPEAFF.

The chain has TRBV5-1 and TRBJ2-7; possible D gene TRBD1, 6 bases. Trimming took 4 bases from V and 6 from J, leaving 14 bases between them. CDR3 size: 13 residues. Per germline, CDR1 SGHRS and CDR2 YFSETQ. The CDR3 loop is CASSPSGQTEQYF. For the CDR3, the DNA is TGCGCCAGCAGCCCATCGGGACAAACCGAGCAGTACTTC.

V usage is TRBV28 and J usage is TRBJ2-7, with 7 nucleotides matching TRBD1. This CDR3 has 17 amino acids. CDR1 and CDR2 from the germline V gene are MDHEN and SYDVKM. Trimming cost V 4 bases and J 3 bases; bases outside gene matches: 15. In DNA form, the CDR3 reads TGTGCCAGCAGTTCCCCCCCCGCCACAGGGGCCCTCTACGAGCAGTACTTC. Translated, it gives CASSSPPATGALYEQYF.